What follows are 17 T cell receptor beta chains derived from one specimen sequenced in a study of blood T cell repertoires in COVID-19. Profiled with immunoSEQ multiplex PCR; TCRdb holds only in-frame clones, not every one. The sample holds fewer than 300,000 clones, less than 85% seen once. The sequencing input was peripheral blood. These receptors came from a woman aged 18-30 years with acute or convalescent COVID-19.

This clone was seen once. The chain couples TRBV27 to TRBJ2-1; D is undetermined. Trimming removed 3 bases from V and 6 bases from J, with 9 bases in between. This CDR3 is 13 amino acids long. The V gene's germline CDR1 is MNHEY and CDR2 SMNVEV (reference sequence). The CDR3 bases are TGTGCCAGCAGTTTCGATCGAGCCAATGAGCAGTTCTTC. Translation: CASSFDRANEQFF.

This clone was seen only once. V and J are TRBV18 and TRBJ2-1, with 11 bases that match TRBD2. V trimming: 4 bases; J trimming: 3 bases; junction bases outside the gene matches: 8. CDR1 KGHSH and CDR2 LQKENI come from the germline V gene. CDR3 length: 17 residues. CDR3 region: CASSLTSGRNLYNEQFF. In DNA, the CDR3 is TGTGCCAGCTCACTCACTAGCGGGAGAAACCTCTACAATGAGCAGTTCTTC.

The J gene is TRBJ2-4, the V gene TRBV19, with a tentative D call TRBD2 (6 bases). V gave up 2 bases and J gave up 0 bases, with 8 bases separating them. This CDR3 is 15 amino acids long. Germline-derived CDR1 and CDR2 are LNHDA and SQIVND (reference sequence). The CDR3 coding sequence is TGTGCCAGTAGTATATTGGGACTAGCCAAAAACATTCAGTACTTC. It yields the protein CASSILGLAKNIQYF.

The rearrangement uses TRBV9 and TRBJ1-1, with 9 bases identical to TRBD1. The germline CDR1 and CDR2 sequences are SGDLS and YYNGEE. Trimming took 2 bases from V and 6 from J; bases not matched to a gene: 5. CDR3 length: 14 amino acids. Here the CDR3 reads CASSVLTGGPEAFF. Here the CDR3 DNA reads TGTGCCAGCAGCGTTCTGACAGGGGGTCCTGAAGCTTTCTTT.

The rearrangement uses TRBV6-5 and TRBJ1-4; 9 bases line up with TRBD1. The ends lost 6 bases at V and 4 bases at J; junction bases unmatched: 6. The germline CDR1 and CDR2 sequences are MNHEY and SVGAGI. The CDR3 covers 15 residues. The CDR3 loop is CASRDRGKSNEKLFF. In DNA form, the CDR3 reads TGTGCCAGCAGGGACAGGGGAAAGAGTAATGAAAAACTGTTTTTT.

The V gene is TRBV7-2, the J gene TRBJ1-5, with D possibly being TRBD1 (5 bases). V was shortened by 3 bases and J by 9 bases, with 12 bases between the two germline ends. Per the germline V gene, CDR1 is SGHTA and CDR2 is FQGNSA. The CDR3 spans 13 residues. The CDR3 coding sequence is TGTGCCAGCAGCTTCGACAGCCATCGGCCCCAGCATTTT. Translation gives CASSFDSHRPQHF.

This chain uses TRBV5-4 with TRBJ2-2; TRBD1 aligns across 8 bases. V shed 0 bases, J shed 3 bases, and the junction held 10 bases outside the gene matches. Germline CDR1 SGHNT, CDR2 YYREEE (reference sequence). This CDR3 region has 18 residues. Here the CDR3 reads CASSLGQGPPTHTGELFF. The DNA of the CDR3 is TGTGCCAGCAGCTTGGGACAGGGGCCACCAACCCACACCGGGGAGCTGTTTTTT.

V gene TRBV27 combines with J gene TRBJ1-3; D is uncertain. Germline V gene data show CDR1 as MNHEY and CDR2 as SMNVEV (reference sequence). Trimming left V 2 bases short and J 6 bases short, with 17 bases between. The length of the CDR3 is 16 residues. DNA for the CDR3: TGTGCCAGCAGTTTAAGGTGGAGAGAACGTCAAAACACCATATATTTT. This gives the protein CASSLRWRERQNTIYF.

The chain recombines TRBV6-6 with TRBJ2-2; D unclear. Trimming stripped 1 base from V and 0 bases from J, with 9 bases between. This CDR3 has 16 amino acids. CDR1 MNHNY and CDR2 SVGAGI come from the germline V gene (reference sequence). The CDR3 is CASSYLRRTNTGELFF. The CDR3 DNA reads as TGTGCCAGCAGTTACTTGCGCAGGACGAACACCGGGGAGCTGTTTTTT.

This chain uses TRBV19 with TRBJ2-7; possible D gene TRBD2, 5 bases. Trimming left V 6 bases short and J 3 bases short, with 15 bases between. This CDR3 comprises 14 residues. Looked up from germline, CDR1 is LNHDA and CDR2 is SQIVND (reference sequence). The CDR3 coding sequence is TGTGCCAGTAGACCGCGAGGGATAAACTACGAGCAGTACTTC. Its protein product is CASRPRGINYEQYF. Complete variable domain (other parts from reference TRBV19 and TRBJ2-7): DGGITQSPKYLFRKEGQNVTLSCEQNLNHDAMYWYRQDPGQGLRLIYYSQIVNDFQKGDIAEGYSVSREKKESFPLTVTSAQKNPTAFYLCASRPRGINYEQYFGPGTRLTVT.

The chain uses TRBV18 and TRBJ1-4; 9 bases line up with TRBD1. The CDR3 has 16 amino acids. V trimming: 2 bases; J trimming: 2 bases; junction bases outside the gene matches: 3. Germline loops: CDR1 KGHSH, CDR2 LQKENI. The CDR3 sequence: CASSPRGTGTNEKLFF. CDR3 nucleotide sequence: TGTGCCAGCTCACCAAGAGGGACAGGGACTAATGAAAAACTGTTTTTT.

This chain links TRBV28 with TRBJ1-2; 9 bases line up with TRBD1. Trimming cost V 4 bases and J 9 bases; bases outside gene matches: 9. This CDR3 has 14 residues. Germline CDR1 reads MDHEN; CDR2 reads SYDVKM. This CDR3 reads CASSSGTGLGSYTF. In nucleotides, the CDR3 is TGTGCCAGCAGTTCCGGGACAGGGCTCGGGAGCTACACCTTC.

CDR3 coding DNA: TGTGCCAGCAGCCAAGATCCGACTTTGGCGGGAGGGCCGTGGAATGAGCAGTTCTTC. Amino acids: CASSQDPTLAGGPWNEQFF. The chain recombines TRBV3-1 (or the pseudogene TRBV3-2) with TRBJ2-1; 9 bases agree with TRBD2. The CDR3 runs to 19 residues. In germline, CDR1 is LGHDT, CDR2 YNNKEL (reference sequence). V lost 0 bases and J lost 7; bases outside the gene matches: 16.

This sequence joins TRBV7-2 and TRBJ2-7; no firm D call. V was trimmed by 3 bases and J by 0 bases, leaving 12 bases between them. The CDR3 sequence is 15 residues long. Germline values: CDR1 SGHTA, CDR2 FQGNSA. The CDR3 loop reads CASSFQAKSSYEQYF. CDR3 nucleotide sequence: TGTGCCAGCAGCTTTCAAGCGAAGAGCTCCTACGAGCAGTACTTC.

On this clone: At one end, the junction sequence differs from germline, possibly due to a read error. The chain has TRBV7-7 and TRBJ2-2; 13 positions agree with TRBD2. The CDR3 is 17 residues long. Germline V gene sequence: CDR1 SSHAT, CDR2 FNYEAQ (reference sequence). The CDR3 reads CASRHTLAGGRTGELFF. The CDR3 DNA is TGTGCTAGCAGACACACACTAGCGGGAGGGCGCACCGGGGAGCTGTTTTTT.

The chain is built from TRBV4-3 and TRBJ2-4; 9 nucleotides line up with TRBD1. Germline CDR1 reads LGHNA; CDR2 reads YSLEER. Trimming cost V 3 bases and J 6 bases; bases outside gene matches: 12. The CDR3 consists of 17 residues. The CDR3 protein is CASSQDKYRGLGNIQYF. CDR3 nucleotides: TGCGCCAGCAGCCAGGACAAGTACAGGGGGCTGGGAAACATTCAGTACTTC.

The rearrangement links TRBV27 to TRBJ1-1; D perhaps matches TRBD1 (5 bases). The V and J ends lost 5 bases and 4 bases respectively, with 20 bases between them. The germline gives CDR1 MNHEY, CDR2 SMNVEV (reference sequence). The CDR3 contains 16 residues. CDR3 amino acids: CASSPPGGRSITEAFF. Written as DNA, the CDR3 is TGTGCCAGCAGTCCCCCCGGGGGAAGAAGTATCACTGAAGCTTTCTTT.